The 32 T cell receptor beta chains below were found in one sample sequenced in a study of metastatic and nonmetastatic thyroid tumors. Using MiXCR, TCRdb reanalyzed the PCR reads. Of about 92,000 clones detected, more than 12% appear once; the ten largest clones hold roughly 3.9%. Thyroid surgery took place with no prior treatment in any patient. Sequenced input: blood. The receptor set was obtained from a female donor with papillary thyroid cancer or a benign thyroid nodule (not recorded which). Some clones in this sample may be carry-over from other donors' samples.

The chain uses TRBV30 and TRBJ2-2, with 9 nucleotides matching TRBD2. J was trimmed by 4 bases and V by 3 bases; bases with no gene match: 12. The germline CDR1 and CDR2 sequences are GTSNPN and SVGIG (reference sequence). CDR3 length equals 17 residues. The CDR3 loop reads CAWSEISSGAGTGELFF. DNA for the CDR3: TGTGCCTGGAGCGAAATATCTAGCGGGGCGGGCACCGGGGAGCTGTTTTTT.

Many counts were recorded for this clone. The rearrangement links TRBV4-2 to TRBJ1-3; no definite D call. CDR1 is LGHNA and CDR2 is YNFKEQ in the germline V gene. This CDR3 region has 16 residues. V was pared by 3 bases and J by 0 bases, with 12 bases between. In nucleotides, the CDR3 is TGTGCCAGCAGCCAGTTGGCAGGAGCCTCTGGAAACACCATATATTTT. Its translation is CASSQLAGASGNTIYF.

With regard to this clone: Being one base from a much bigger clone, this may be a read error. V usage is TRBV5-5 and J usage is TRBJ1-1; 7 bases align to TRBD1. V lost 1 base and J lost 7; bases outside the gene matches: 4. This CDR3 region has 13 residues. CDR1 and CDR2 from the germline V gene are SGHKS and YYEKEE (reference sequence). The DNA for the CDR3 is TGTGCCAGCAGCTTGTGGACAGGCGATGAAGCTTTCTTT. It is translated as CASSLWTGDEAFF.

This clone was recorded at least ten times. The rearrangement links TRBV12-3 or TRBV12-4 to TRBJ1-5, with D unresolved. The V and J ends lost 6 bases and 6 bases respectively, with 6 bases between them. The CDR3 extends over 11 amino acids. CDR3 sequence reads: CASSRSQPQHF. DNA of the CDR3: TGTGCCAGCAGCCGGTCTCAGCCCCAGCATTTT.

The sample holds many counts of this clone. CDR3 coding DNA: TGTGCCAGCAGTTTATCTCCCGTGCTGTTTTTT. This sequence encodes CASSLSPVLFF. This chain links TRBV12-3 or TRBV12-4 with TRBJ1-4; D unclear. V dropped 2 bases and J dropped 14 bases, with 9 bases sitting between them. The CDR3 sequence is 11 residues long.

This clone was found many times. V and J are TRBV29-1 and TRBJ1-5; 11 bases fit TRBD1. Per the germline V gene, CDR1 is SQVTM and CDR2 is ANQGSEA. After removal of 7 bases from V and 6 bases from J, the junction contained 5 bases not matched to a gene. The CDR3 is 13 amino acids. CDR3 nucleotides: TGCAGCGCCGGGACAGGGGGTGTTCAGCCCCAGCATTTT. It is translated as CSAGTGGVQPQHF. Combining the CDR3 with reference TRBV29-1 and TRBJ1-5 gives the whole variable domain SAVISQKPSRDICQRGTSLTIQCQVDSQVTMMFWYRQQPGQSLTLIATANQGSEATYESGFVIDKFPISRPNLTFSTLTVSNMSPEDSSIYLCSAGTGGVQPQHFGDGTRLSIL.

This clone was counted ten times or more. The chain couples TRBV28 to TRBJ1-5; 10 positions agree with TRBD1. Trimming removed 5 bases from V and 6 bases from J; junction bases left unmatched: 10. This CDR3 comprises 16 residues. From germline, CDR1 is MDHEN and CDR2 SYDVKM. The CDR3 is CASSPPGQGKGQPQHF. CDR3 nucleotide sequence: TGTGCCAGCAGTCCACCGGGACAGGGGAAGGGTCAGCCCCAGCATTTT.

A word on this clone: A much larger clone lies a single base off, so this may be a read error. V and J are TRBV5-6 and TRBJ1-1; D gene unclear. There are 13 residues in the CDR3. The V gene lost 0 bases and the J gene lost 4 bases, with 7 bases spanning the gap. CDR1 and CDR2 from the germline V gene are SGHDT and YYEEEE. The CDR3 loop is CASSLAGSTEAFF. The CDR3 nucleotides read TGTGCCAGCAGCTTGGCTGGGAGCACTGAAGCTTTCTTT.

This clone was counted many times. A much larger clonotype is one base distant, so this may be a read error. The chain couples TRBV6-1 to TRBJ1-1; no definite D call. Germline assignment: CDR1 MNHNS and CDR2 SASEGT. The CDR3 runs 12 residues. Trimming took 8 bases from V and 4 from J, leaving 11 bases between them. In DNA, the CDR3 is TGTGCCAGCGGCTCCGGAGGCACTGAAGCTTTCTTT. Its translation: CASGSGGTEAFF.

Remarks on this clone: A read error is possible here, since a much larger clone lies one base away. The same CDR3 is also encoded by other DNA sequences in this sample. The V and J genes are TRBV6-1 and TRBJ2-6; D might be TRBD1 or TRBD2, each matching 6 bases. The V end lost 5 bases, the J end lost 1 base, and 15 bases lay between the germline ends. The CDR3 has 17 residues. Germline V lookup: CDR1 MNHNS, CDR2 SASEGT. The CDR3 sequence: CASSRRTGRSGANVLTF. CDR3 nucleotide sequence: TGTGCCAGCAGTAGACGTACAGGGAGGTCTGGGGCCAACGTCCTGACTTTC.

CDR3: CASSFSGLCQETQYF. Here the CDR3 DNA reads TGTGCCAGCAGCTTTTCTGGTTTGTGTCAAGAGACCCAGTACTTC. The J gene is TRBJ2-5, the V gene TRBV11-2; the D is unclear. Deletions cut 3 bases from V and 2 bases from J, with 13 bases between. The CDR3 runs 15 residues. The germline gives CDR1 SGHAT, CDR2 FQNNGV.

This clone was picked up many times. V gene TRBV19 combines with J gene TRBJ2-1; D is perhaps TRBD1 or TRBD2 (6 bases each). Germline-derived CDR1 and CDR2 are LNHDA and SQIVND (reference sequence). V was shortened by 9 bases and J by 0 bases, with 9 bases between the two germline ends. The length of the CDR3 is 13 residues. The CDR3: CASKGGSYNEQFF. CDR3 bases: TGTGCCAGCAAGGGGGGCTCCTACAATGAGCAGTTCTTC.

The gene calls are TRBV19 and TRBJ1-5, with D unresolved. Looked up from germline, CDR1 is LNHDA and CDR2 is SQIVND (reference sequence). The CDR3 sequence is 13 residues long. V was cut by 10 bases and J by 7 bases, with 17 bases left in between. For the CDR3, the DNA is TGTGCCATTAGGATGGGGTTGTGGCAGCCCCAGCATTTT. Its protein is CAIRMGLWQPQHF.

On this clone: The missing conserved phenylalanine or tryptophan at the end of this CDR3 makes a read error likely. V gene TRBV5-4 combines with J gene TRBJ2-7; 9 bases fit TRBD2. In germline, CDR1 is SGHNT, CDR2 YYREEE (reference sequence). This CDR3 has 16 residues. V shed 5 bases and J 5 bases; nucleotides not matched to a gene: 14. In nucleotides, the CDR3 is TGTGCCAGCAGTTCGCCGACTAGCGGTGGGCTCCACGAGCAGTACCTC. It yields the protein CASSSPTSGGLHEQYL.

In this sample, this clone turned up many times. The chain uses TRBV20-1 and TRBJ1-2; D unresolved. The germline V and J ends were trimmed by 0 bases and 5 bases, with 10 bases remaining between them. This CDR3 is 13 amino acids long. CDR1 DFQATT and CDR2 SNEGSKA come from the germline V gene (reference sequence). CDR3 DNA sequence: TGCAGTGCTAGAGATGGGGTGGCATATGGCTACACCTTC. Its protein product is CSARDGVAYGYTF.

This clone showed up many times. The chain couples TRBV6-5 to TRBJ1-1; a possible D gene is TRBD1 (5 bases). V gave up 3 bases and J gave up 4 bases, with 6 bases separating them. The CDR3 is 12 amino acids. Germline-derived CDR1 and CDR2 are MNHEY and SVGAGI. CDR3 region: CASSYGGTEAFF. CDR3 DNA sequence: TGTGCCAGCAGTTATGGGGGCACTGAAGCTTTCTTT.

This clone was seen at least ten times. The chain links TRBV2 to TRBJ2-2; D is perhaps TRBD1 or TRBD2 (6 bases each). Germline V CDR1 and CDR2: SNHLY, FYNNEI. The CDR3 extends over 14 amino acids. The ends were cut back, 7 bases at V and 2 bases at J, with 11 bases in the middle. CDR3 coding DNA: TGTGCCAGCACCTCGGGGGCCAACACCGGGGAGCTGTTTTTT. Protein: CASTSGANTGELFF.

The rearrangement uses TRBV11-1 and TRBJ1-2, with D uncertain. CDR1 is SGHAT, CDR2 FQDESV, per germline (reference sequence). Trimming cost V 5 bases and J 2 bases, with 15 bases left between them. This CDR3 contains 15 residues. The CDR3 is CASSPALTENYGYTF. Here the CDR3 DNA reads TGTGCCAGCAGCCCAGCCTTGACGGAGAACTATGGCTACACCTTC.

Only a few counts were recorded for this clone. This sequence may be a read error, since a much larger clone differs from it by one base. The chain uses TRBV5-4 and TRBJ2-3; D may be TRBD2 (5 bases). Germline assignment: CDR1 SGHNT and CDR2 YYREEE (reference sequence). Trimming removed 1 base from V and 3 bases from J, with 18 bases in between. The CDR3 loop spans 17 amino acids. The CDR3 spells CASSLTGIGPSTDTQYF. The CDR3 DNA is TGTGCCAGCAGCTTGACGGGGATAGGGCCATCGACAGATACGCAGTATTTT.

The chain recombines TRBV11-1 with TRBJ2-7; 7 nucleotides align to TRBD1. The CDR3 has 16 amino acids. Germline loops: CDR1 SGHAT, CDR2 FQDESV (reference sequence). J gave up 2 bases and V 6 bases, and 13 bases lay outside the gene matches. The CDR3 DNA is TGTGCCAGCAGTCAAGATTACAGGGGTCTCCCCTACGAGCAGTACTTC. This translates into CASSQDYRGLPYEQYF.

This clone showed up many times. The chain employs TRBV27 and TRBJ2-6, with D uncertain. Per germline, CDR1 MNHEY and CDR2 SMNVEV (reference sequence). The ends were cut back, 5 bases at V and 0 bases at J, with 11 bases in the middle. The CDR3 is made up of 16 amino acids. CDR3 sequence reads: CASSTIQISGANVLTF. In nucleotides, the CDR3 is TGTGCCAGCAGTACGATTCAAATCTCTGGGGCCAACGTCCTGACTTTC.

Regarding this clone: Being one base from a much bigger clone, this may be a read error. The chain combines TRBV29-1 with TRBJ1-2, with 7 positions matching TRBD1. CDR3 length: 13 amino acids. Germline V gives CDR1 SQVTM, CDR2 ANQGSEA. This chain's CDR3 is CIVGHRGDYGYTF. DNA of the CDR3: TGCATCGTTGGCCACAGGGGAGACTATGGCTACACCTTC. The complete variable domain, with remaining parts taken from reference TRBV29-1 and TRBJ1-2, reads SAVISQKPSRDICQRGTSLTIQCQVDSQVTMMFWYRQQPGQSLTLIATANQGSEATYESGFVIDKFPISRPNLTFSTLTVSNMSPEDSSIYLCIVGHRGDYGYTFGSGTRLTVV.

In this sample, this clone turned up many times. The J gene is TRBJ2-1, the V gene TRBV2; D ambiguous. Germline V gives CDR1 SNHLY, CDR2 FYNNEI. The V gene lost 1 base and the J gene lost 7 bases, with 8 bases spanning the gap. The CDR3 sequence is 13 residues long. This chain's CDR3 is CASSEVRSNEQFF. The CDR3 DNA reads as TGTGCCAGCAGTGAAGTCAGATCAAATGAGCAGTTCTTC.

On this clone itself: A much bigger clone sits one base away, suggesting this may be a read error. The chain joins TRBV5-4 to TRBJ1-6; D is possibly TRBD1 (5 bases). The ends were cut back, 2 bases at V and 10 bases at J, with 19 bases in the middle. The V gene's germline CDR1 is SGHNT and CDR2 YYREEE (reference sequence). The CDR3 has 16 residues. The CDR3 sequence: CASSFARGGVCSPLHF. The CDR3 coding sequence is TGTGCCAGCAGCTTCGCCCGGGGGGGGGTCTGCTCACCCCTCCACTTT.

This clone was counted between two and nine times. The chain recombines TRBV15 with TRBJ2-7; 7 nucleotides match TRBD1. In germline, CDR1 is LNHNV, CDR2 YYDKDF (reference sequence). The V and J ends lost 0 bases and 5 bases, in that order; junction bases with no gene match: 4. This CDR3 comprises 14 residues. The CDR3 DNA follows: TGTGCCACCAGCAGAGAGTTAGGGGGCCACGAGCAGTACTTC. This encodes CATSRELGGHEQYF. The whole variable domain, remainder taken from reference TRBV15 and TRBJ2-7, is DAMVIQNPRYQVTQFGKPVTLSCSQTLNHNVMYWYQQKSSQAPKLLFHYYDKDFNNEADTPDNFQSRRPNTSFCFLDIRSPGLGDTAMYLCATSRELGGHEQYFGPGTRLTVT.

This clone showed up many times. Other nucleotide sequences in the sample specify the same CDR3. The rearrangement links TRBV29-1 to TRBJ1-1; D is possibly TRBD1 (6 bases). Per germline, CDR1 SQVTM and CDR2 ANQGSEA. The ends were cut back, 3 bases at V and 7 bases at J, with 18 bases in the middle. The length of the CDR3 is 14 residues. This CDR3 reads CSVDVARGLSEAFF. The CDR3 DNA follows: TGCAGCGTTGATGTGGCCAGGGGACTTAGTGAAGCTTTCTTT.

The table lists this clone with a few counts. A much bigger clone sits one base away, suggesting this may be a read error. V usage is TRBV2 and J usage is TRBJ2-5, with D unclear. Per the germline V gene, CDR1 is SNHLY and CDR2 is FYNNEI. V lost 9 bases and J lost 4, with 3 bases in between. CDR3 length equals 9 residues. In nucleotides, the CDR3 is TGTGCCAGTGTAGAGACCCAGTACTTC. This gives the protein CASVETQYF.

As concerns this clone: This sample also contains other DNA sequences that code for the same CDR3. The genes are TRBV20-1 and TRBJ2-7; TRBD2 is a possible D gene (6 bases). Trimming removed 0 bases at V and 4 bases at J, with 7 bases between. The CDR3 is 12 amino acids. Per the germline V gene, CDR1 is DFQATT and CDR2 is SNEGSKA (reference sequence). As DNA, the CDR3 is TGCAGTGCTAGAGAGCGGGAATACGAGCAGTACTTC. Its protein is CSAREREYEQYF.

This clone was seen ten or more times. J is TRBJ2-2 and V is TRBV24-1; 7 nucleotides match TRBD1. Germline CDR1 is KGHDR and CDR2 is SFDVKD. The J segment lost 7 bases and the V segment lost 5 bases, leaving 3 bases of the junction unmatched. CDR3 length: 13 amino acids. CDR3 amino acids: CATSVGGIGELFF. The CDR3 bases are TGTGCCACCAGTGTAGGGGGCATCGGGGAGCTGTTTTTT.

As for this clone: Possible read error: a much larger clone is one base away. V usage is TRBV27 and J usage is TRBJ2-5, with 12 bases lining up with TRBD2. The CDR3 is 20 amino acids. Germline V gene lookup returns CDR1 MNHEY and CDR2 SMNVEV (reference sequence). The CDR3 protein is CAGSVSRRGAGLAGWETQYF. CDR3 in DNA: TGTGCCGGCAGTGTATCCCGCCGGGGGGCAGGACTAGCGGGGTGGGAGACCCAGTACTTC.

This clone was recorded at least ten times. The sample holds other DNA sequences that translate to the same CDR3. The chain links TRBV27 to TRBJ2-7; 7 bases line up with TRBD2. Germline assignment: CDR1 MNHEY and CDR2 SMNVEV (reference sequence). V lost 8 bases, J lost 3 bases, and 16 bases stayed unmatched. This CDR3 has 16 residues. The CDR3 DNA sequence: TGTGCCAGCTCCCGGTTCGCTAGCGGCATCAACTACGAGCAGTACTTC. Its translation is CASSRFASGINYEQYF.

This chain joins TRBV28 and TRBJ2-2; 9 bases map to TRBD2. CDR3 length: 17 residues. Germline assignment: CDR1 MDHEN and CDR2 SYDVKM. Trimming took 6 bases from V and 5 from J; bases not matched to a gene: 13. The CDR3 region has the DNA TGTGCCAGCAGCCTTACCAGACTAGCGGTGGCTACCGGGGAGCTGTTTTTT. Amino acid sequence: CASSLTRLAVATGELFF.